Below are 10 T cell receptor beta chains sequenced from a single sample in a study of T-cell reconstitution after alpha-beta-depleted transplantation in children. For TCRbeta, the library was prepared with unique molecular identifiers. Via MiXCR, TCRdb re-called the PCR reads, giving one row per CDR3 protein. The sample yields approximately 240,000 distinct CDR3 sequences, roughly a tenth seen once. The input for sequencing was PBMCs from the stem cell graft donor, taken from the stem cell graft. All receptors come from a human donor who donated a stem cell graft to a child with acute lymphoblastic leukemia.

The J gene is TRBJ2-5, the V gene TRBV27; TRBD2 matches 7 bases. This CDR3 is built from 13 residues. Germline CDR1 MNHEY, CDR2 SMNVEV (reference sequence). The V and J ends lost 4 bases and 5 bases, in that order; junction bases with no gene match: 4. CDR3 sequence (DNA): TGTGCCAGCAGTTGGACTAGGGGTGAGACCCAGTACTTC. This codes for CASSWTRGETQYF.

This clonotype appeared many times. The DNA for the CDR3 is TGTGCCAGCAGCTACCGGGACAGGGTCAGCGGGGAGCTGTTTTTT. It specifies CASSYRDRVSGELFF. The V call is TRBV7-2, the J call TRBJ2-2; 9 bases line up with TRBD1. This CDR3 spans 15 amino acids. Per germline, CDR1 SGHTA and CDR2 FQGNSA. The V segment lost 4 bases and the J segment 7 bases; nucleotides outside the gene matches: 7.

Many counts were recorded for this clonotype. This chain connects TRBV9 to TRBJ2-3, with D uncertain. Trimming shortened V by 0 bases and J by 8 bases, and 7 bases separated the two germline ends. There are 12 residues in the CDR3. Germline V CDR1 and CDR2: SGDLS, YYNGEE. DNA of the CDR3: TGTGCCAGCAGCGTAGAGGCTAGTACGCAGTATTTT. This encodes CASSVEASTQYF.

The sample holds a few counts of this clonotype. The rearrangement links TRBV5-1 to TRBJ1-2; D is possibly TRBD1 (6 bases). Trimming took off 0 bases at V and 6 bases at J, with 12 bases between the two ends. Germline V lookup: CDR1 SGHRS, CDR2 YFSETQ. There are 14 residues in the CDR3. CDR3 nucleotide sequence: TGCGCCAGCAGCTTGGCCCAGGGGAGGCATGGCTACACCTTC. Amino acids: CASSLAQGRHGYTF.

In this sample, this clonotype turned up a few times. The CDR3 nucleotides read TGTGCCAGCAGCTTCCTGGATGGGGATAGCACAGATACGCAGTATTTT. Protein product: CASSFLDGDSTDTQYF. The J gene is TRBJ2-3, the V gene TRBV7-8; unclear D gene. CDR3 size: 16 residues. Germline V gene lookup returns CDR1 SGHVS and CDR2 FQNEAQ. Trimming cost V 3 bases and J 0 bases, with 13 bases left between them.

The sample holds a few counts of this clonotype. The chain employs TRBV9 and TRBJ1-5, with 7 bases aligning to TRBD1. V trimming: 5 bases; J trimming: 7 bases; junction bases outside the gene matches: 9. Looked up from germline, CDR1 is SGDLS and CDR2 is YYNGEE. The length of the CDR3 is 14 residues. The CDR3 nucleotides are TGTGCCAGCAGTGTAAACACAGGGGACCAGCCCCAGCATTTT. Its translation is CASSVNTGDQPQHF.

This clonotype was seen a handful of times. The chain uses TRBV6-1 and TRBJ1-1, with 7 bases identical to TRBD1. CDR1 is MNHNS and CDR2 is SASEGT in the germline V gene. Trimming at V came to 5 bases and at J to 5 bases, leaving 8 bases not matched to a gene. There are 14 residues in the CDR3. DNA for the CDR3: TGTGCCAGCAGTATCAGACAGGGCGGGACTGAAGCTTTCTTT. Translation: CASSIRQGGTEAFF.

This clonotype was found a few times. V and J are TRBV12-3 or TRBV12-4 and TRBJ1-6, with D unclear. CDR3 size: 14 residues. V dropped 1 base and J dropped 10 bases, with 11 bases sitting between them. CDR3 nucleotides: TGTGCCAGCAGTTTAGAAGGAGCCGAATCACCCCTCCACTTT. Protein sequence: CASSLEGAESPLHF.

This clonotype was counted between two and nine times. The genes are TRBV10-2 and TRBJ1-5, with 9 positions matching TRBD1. Germline CDR1 WSHSY, CDR2 SAAADI. The CDR3 length is 13 residues. The junction had 4 bases not matched to a gene; V was cut back by 6 bases and J by 7 bases. The CDR3 sequence: CASSRDRVQPQHF. CDR3 DNA sequence: TGCGCCAGCAGCCGGGACAGGGTACAGCCCCAGCATTTT.

Comment on this clonotype: At one end the junction does not follow the germline gene, possibly because of a read error. The J gene is TRBJ2-7, the V gene TRBV13; D gene unclear. CDR3 length equals 15 residues. Germline V gene sequence: CDR1 PRHDT, CDR2 FYEKMQ (reference sequence). The CDR3 DNA is TGTGCCAGCGGCTTCCAATTATCAAGCTCCTACGAGCAGTACTTC. This codes for CASGFQLSSSYEQYF.